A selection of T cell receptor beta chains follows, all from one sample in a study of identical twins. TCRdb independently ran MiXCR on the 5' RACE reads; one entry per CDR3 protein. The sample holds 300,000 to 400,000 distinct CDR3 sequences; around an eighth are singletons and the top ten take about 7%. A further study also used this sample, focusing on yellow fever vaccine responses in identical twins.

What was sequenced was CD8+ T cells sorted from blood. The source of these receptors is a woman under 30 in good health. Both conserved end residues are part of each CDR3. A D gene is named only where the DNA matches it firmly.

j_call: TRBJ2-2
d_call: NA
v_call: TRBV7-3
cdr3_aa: CASSQDPGPGELFF

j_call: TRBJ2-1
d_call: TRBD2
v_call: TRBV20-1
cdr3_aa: CSARSGSGYNEQFF

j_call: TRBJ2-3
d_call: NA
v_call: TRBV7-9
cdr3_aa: CASSPLGDDTQYF

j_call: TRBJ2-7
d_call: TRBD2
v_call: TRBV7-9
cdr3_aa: CASSFGLAGIRGQYF

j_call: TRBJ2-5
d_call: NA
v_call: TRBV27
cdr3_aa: CASSSRPAGFEETQYF

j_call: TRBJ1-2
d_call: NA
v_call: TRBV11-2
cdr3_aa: CASSLVQASNYGYTF

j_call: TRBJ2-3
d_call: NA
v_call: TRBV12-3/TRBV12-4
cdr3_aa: CASSFERSTDTQYF

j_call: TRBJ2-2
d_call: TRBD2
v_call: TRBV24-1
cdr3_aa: CATSDPTSGRAFDTGELFF

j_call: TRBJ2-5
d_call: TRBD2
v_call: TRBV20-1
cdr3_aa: CSAAASGRAFVEETQYF

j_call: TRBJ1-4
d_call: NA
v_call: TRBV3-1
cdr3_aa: CASSQARVRGPTNEKLFF

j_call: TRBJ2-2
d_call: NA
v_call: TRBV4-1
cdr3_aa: CASSDGTLRNTGELFF

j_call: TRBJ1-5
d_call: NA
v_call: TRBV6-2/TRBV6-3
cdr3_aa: CASSYGWDQPQHF

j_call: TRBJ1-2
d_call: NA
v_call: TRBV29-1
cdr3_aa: CSVEGSPGYGYTF

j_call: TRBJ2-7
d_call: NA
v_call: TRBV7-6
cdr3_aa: CASSLLGRGEQYF

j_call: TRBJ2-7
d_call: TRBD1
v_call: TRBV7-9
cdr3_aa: CASSGTGGRYEQYF

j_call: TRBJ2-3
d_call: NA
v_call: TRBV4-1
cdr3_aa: CASSLGVASDTQYF

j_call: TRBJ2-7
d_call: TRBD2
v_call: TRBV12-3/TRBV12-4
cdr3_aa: CASSPLAGAHEQYF

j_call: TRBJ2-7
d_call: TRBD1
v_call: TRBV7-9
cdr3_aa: CASSSSRQGPSSYEQYF

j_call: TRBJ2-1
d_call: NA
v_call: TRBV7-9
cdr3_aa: CASSPLGPIYNEQFF

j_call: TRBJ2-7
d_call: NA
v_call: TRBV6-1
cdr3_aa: CASSELGLTYEQYF

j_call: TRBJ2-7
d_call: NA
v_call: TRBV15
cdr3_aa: CATSNRASYEQYF

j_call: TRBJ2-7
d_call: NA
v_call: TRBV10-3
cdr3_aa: CAITAGSYEQYF

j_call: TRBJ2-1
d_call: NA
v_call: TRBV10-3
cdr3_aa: CAISDGGANEQFF

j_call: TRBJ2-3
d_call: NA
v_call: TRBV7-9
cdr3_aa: CASGWTDTQYF

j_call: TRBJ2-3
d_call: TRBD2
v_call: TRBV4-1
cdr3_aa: CASSLILAGVTTDTQYF

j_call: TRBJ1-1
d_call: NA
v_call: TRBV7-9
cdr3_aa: CASSLAPGWTQNTEAFF

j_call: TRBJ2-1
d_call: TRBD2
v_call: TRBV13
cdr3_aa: CASSPWTSGGRDEQFF